The following is a TCR beta chain sequence with its context. The sort gate was single viable CD3+CD4+CD8-CD45RO+ cells for memory CD4+ T cells. This sample stems from a study of memory CD4+ T cells and cytomegalovirus serostatus. Study as a whole: This sample comes from healthy Belgian adults, 9 CMV seropositive, around 26 seronegative.

Original handling: After removing out-of-frame reads, around 2 million distinct TCRbeta sequences remained. TCRdb's table, derived via immunoSEQ multiplex PCR, lists solely in-frame clones and lacks some. V and J calls and clone size come straight from that table; D and trimming were deduced from the DNA. Altogether 85,000 to 100,000 clones are present, 80% being singletons, with the ten largest covering around 3.6%. The CDR3 is 14 residues long. Per the germline V gene, CDR1 is SGDLS and CDR2 is YYNGEE. V was shortened by 0 bases and J by 5 bases, with 11 bases between the two germline ends. The chain has TRBV9 and TRBJ1-1, with D unresolved. The sample was memory CD4+ T cells from blood. This receptor was obtained from an adult in good health and CMV-seropositive. The CDR3 spells CASSVEAGGTEAFF. The CDR3 DNA reads as TGTGCCAGCAGCGTAGAGGCAGGTGGGACTGAAGCTTTCTTT.